The clone carrying this T cell receptor (beta chain) was counted only a few times. The antigen is undetermined. Treatment specified: oral pan-JAK inhibitor, 5-10 mg twice daily. These data originate in a study of CD8+ T cells in alopecia areata. cDNA reverse transcribed from extracted RNA served as the sequencing template. Sequencing was performed with immunoSEQ multiplex PCR; in TCRdb, only in-frame clones are kept and a portion is missing. In the table there are about 250,000 clones, 60% of which are singletons. The CDR3 extends over 15 amino acids. Germline assignment: CDR1 SGHRS and CDR2 YFSETQ. The ends were cut back, 4 bases at V and 4 bases at J, with 17 bases in the middle. Study-wide results and caveats: Significant decreases in scalp clonality and expanded CD8+ clones followed tofacitinib treatment.

V usage is TRBV5-1 and J usage is TRBJ2-5; D possibly corresponds to TRBD2 (5 bases). The material was CD4+ T cells sorted from blood, obtained around week 54, from a patient treated with tofacitinib. The receptor was derived from a human donor with alopecia areata. The CDR3 region has the DNA TGCGCCAGCAGCCTAGCCCGCCGAGTATCAGAGACCCAGTACTTC. It encodes CASSLARRVSETQYF. The full variable domain, completed using reference TRBV5-1 and TRBJ2-5, is KAGVTQTPRYLIKTRGQQVTLSCSPISGHRSVSWYQQTPGQGLQFLFEYFSETQRNKGNFPGRFSGRQFSNSRSEMNVSTLELGDSALYLCASSLARRVSETQYFGPGTRLLVL.